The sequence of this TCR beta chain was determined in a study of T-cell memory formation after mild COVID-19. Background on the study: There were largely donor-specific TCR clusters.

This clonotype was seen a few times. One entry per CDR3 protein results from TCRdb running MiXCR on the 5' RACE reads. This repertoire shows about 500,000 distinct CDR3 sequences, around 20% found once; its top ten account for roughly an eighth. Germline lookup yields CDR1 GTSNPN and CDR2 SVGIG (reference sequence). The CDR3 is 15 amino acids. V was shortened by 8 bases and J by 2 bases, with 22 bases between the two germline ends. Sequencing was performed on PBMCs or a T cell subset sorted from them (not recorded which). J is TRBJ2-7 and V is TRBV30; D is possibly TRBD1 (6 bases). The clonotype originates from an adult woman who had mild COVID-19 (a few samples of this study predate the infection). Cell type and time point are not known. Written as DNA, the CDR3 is TGTGCCGGGGGCGTTCGGGGCCGAAAAACCTACGAGCAGTACTTC. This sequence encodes CAGGVRGRKTYEQYF.